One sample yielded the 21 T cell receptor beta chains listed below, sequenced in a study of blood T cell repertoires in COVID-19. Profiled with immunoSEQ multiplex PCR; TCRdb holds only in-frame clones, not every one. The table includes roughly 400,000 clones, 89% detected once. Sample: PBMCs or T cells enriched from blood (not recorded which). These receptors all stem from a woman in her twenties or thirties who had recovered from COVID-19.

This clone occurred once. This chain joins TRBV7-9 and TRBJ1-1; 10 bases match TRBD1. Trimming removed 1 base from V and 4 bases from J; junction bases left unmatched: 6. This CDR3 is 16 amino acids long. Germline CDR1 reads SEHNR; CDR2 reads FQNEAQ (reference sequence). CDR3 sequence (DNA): TGTGCCAGCAGCTTAGGGGGGGACAGGGGAGGCACTGAAGCTTTCTTT. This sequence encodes CASSLGGDRGGTEAFF.

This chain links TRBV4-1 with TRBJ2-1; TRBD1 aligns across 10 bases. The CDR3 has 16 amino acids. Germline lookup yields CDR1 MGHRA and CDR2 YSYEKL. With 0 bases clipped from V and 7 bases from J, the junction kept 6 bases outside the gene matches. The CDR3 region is CASSQDWGTGVNEQFF. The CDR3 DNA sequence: TGCGCCAGCAGCCAAGATTGGGGGACAGGGGTGAATGAGCAGTTCTTC.

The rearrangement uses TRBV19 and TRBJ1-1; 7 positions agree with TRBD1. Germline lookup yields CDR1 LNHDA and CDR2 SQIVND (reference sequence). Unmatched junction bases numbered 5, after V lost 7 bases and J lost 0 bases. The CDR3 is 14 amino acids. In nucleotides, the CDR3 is TGTGCCAGTATTCGGACAGGAGTGAACACTGAAGCTTTCTTT. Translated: CASIRTGVNTEAFF.

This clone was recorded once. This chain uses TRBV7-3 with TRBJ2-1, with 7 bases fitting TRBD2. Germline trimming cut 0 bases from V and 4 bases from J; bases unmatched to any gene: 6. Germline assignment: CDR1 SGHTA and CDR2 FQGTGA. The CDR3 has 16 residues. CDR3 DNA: TGTGCCAGCAGCTTAACGGGAGGGTCCCCATACAATGAGCAGTTCTTC. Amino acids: CASSLTGGSPYNEQFF.

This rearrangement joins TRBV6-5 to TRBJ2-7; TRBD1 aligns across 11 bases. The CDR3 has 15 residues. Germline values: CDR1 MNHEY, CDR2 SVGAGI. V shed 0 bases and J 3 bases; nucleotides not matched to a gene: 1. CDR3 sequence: CASSYSGQGGYEQYF. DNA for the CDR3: TGTGCCAGCAGTTACTCGGGACAGGGGGGCTACGAGCAGTACTTC.

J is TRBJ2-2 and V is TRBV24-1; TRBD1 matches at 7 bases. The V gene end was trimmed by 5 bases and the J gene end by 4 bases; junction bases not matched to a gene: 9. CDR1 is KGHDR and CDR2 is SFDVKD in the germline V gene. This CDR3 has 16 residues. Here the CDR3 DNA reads TGTGCCACCAGTGGCCGGACAGGTCTGGGCACCGGGGAGCTGTTTTTT. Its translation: CATSGRTGLGTGELFF.

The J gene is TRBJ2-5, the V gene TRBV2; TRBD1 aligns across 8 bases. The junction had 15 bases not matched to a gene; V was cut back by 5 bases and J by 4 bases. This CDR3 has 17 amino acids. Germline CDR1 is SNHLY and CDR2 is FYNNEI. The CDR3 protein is CASSRSGGARGRETQYF. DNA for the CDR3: TGTGCCAGCAGTCGATCAGGGGGCGCGAGGGGACGAGAGACCCAGTACTTC.

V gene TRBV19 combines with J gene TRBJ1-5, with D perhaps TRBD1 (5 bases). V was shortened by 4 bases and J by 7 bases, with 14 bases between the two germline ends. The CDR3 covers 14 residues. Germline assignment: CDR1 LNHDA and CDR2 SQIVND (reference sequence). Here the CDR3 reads CASSTDRPGQPQHF. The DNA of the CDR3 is TGTGCCAGTAGTACAGACAGACCCGGGCAGCCCCAGCATTTT.

The DNA of the CDR3 is TGTGCCACCAGTATCAATAGCGGATACACAGATACGCAGTATTTT. Protein: CATSINSGYTDTQYF. The chain has TRBV24-1 and TRBJ2-3; possible D gene TRBD2, 6 bases. The V and J ends lost 6 bases and 2 bases respectively, with 14 bases between them. Germline lookup yields CDR1 KGHDR and CDR2 SFDVKD. The CDR3 is 15 residues long.

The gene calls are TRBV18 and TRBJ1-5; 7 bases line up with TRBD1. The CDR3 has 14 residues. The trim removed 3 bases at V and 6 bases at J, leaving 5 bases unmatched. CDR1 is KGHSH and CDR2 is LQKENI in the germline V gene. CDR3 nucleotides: TGTGCCAGCTCACCGAACAGGGGCGGTCAGCCCCAGCATTTT. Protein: CASSPNRGGQPQHF.

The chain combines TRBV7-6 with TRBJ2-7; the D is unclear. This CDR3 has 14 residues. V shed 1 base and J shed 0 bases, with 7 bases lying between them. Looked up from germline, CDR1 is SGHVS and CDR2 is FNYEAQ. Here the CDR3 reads CASSLEFSSYEQYF. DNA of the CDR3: TGTGCCAGCAGCTTAGAATTTAGCTCCTACGAGCAGTACTTC.

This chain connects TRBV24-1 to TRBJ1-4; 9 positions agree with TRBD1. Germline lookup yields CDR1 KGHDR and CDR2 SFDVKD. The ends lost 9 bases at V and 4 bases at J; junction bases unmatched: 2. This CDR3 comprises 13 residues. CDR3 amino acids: CATGTGHNEKLFF. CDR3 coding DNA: TGTGCCACCGGGACAGGGCATAATGAAAAACTGTTTTTT.

The CDR3 loop reads CASSPSRIQGKRIDYNEQFF. The CDR3 DNA is TGCGCCAGCAGCCCCAGCCGAATACAGGGGAAGCGGATAGACTACAATGAGCAGTTCTTC. The V call is TRBV5-1, the J call TRBJ2-1; 7 bases fit TRBD1. Per the germline V gene, CDR1 is SGHRS and CDR2 is YFSETQ. V was pared by 4 bases and J by 3 bases, with 22 bases of the junction left unmatched. This CDR3 region has 20 residues.

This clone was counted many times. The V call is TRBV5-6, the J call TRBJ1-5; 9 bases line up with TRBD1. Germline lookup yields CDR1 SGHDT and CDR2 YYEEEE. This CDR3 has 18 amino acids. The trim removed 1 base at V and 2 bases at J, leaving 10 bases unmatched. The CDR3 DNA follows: TGTGCCAGCAGCTTGAGTAGACAGGGGGGCGTCGGCAATCAGCCCCAGCATTTT. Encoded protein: CASSLSRQGGVGNQPQHF.

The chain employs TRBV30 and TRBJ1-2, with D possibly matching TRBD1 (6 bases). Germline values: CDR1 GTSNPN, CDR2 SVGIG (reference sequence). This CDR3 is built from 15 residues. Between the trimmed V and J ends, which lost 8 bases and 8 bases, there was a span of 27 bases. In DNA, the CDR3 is TGTGCCACAGAAAGGGACACAGGCGGAATTAAGGGCTACACCTTC. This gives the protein CATERDTGGIKGYTF.

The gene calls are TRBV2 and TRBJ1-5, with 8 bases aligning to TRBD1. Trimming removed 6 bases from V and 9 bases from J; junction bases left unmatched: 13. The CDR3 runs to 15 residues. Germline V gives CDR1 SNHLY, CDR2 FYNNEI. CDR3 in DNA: TGTGCCAGCAGGCCTGGGACAGGAGGACCTCGGCCCCAGCATTTT. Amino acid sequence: CASRPGTGGPRPQHF. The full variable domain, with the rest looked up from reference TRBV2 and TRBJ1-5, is EPEVTQTPSHQVTQMGQEVILRCVPISNHLYFYWYRQILGQKVEFLVSFYNNEISEKSEIFDDQFSVERPDGSNFTLKIRSTKLEDSAMYFCASRPGTGGPRPQHFGDGTRLSIL.

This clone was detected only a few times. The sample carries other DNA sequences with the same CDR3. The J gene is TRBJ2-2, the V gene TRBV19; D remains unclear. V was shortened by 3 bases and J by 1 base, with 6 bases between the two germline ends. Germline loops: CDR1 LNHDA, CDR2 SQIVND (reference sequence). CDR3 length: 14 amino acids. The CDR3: CASSIGLNTGELFF. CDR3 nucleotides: TGTGCCAGTAGTATTGGCCTGAACACCGGGGAGCTGTTTTTT. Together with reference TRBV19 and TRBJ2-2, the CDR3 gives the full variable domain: DGGITQSPKYLFRKEGQNVTLSCEQNLNHDAMYWYRQDPGQGLRLIYYSQIVNDFQKGDIAEGYSVSREKKESFPLTVTSAQKNPTAFYLCASSIGLNTGELFFGEGSRLTVL.

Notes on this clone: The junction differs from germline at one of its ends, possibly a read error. CDR3 in DNA: TGTGCCAGCAGTCTAGCGGGGAGGGGTACGCAGTATTTT. Its translation: CASSLAGRGTQYF. V usage is TRBV12-3 or TRBV12-4 and J usage is TRBJ2-3; 9 bases match TRBD2. The length of the CDR3 is 13 residues.

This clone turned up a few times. CDR3 region: CASSNWESGSYEQYF. Here the CDR3 DNA reads TGTGCCAGTAGTAACTGGGAGTCGGGCTCCTACGAGCAGTACTTC. The V and J genes are TRBV19 and TRBJ2-7, with D possibly being TRBD2 (5 bases). This CDR3 is 15 amino acids long. Germline V gene lookup returns CDR1 LNHDA and CDR2 SQIVND (reference sequence). Trimming took 4 bases from V and 0 from J, leaving 13 bases between them.

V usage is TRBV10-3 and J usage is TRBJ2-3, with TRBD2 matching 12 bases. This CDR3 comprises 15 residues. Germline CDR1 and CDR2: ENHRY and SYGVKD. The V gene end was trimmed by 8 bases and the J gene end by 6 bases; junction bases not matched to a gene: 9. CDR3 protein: CAISSTSGSGDTQYF. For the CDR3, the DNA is TGTGCCATCTCTTCGACTAGCGGGAGTGGGGATACGCAGTATTTT.

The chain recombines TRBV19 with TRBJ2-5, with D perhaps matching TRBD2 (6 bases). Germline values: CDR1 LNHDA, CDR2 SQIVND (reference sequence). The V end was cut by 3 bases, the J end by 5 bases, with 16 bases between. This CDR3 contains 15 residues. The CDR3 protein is CASSMVDYREETQYF. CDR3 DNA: TGTGCCAGTAGTATGGTGGACTATCGGGAGGAGACCCAGTACTTC.